These T cell receptor beta chains were read from a single sample in a study of T cells in localized non-small cell lung cancer. Only in-frame clones appear in the TCRdb table, and some are missing; sequencing was by immunoSEQ multiplex PCR. Among 72,000 or so clones, almost 85% were seen once, and the ten largest hold about 13%. This specimen was peripheral blood, taken before any cancer treatment. Receptors were obtained from a female donor at least 60 years old with stage I lung adenocarcinoma. Each CDR3 is given without its conserved first and last residue. The D gene is left open where the match is weak. Some rows mark clone size as missing; the rest say once, few, many or name a class of expanded clone.

NA,NA,TRBJ1-2,TRBV2,ASTADYGYT
NA,NA,TRBJ2-3,TRBV4-1,ASSQSGGKGGSTDTQY
NA,NA,TRBJ2-6,TRBV7-9,ASSSSSSGANVLT
TRBD1,NA,TRBJ2-3,TRBV5-4,ASSFPTGGLTDTQY
TRBD2,once,TRBJ2-5,TRBV5-4,ASSSTSAETQY
NA,NA,TRBJ1-1,TRBV9,ASSGLMNTEAF
NA,NA,TRBJ1-4,TRBV7-2,ASSSQGRTNEKLF
NA,NA,TRBJ2-1,TRBV9,ASSVSSSEQF
TRBD1,NA,TRBJ1-2,TRBV19,ASSMTGPRYGYT
NA,NA,TRBJ2-3,TRBV27,ASSFLVGDTQY
NA,NA,TRBJ1-5,TRBV21-1,ASSRLVRLSNQPQH
TRBD1,NA,TRBJ2-7,TRBV18,ASSLGTGGAYEQY
NA,NA,TRBJ2-6,TRBV5-6,ASSLVGRLSGANVLT
TRBD2,NA,TRBJ2-3,TRBV11-3,ASSFIAGGRTDTQY
NA,NA,TRBJ1-1,TRBV19,ASSHKVDTGNEAF
TRBD2,NA,TRBJ2-1,TRBV11-2,ASHSALAGYEQF
TRBD1,NA,TRBJ1-2,TRBV19,ASSTSTGGYGYT
TRBD2,NA,TRBJ2-3,TRBV5-4,ASSLPGLAGLDTQY
NA,NA,TRBJ2-4,TRBV30,AWSASRTPLIKNIQY
NA,NA,TRBJ1-5,TRBV11-2,ASSESGRSNQPQH
NA,NA,TRBJ2-3,TRBV6-1,ASSDEGTHSTDTQY
NA,NA,TRBJ1-1,TRBV5-3,ASSTTVGDTEAF
TRBD1,NA,TRBJ1-3,TRBV5-4,ASSLGTGRSGNTIY
NA,NA,TRBJ2-7,TRBV2,ATTPGRGVYEQY
NA,NA,TRBJ1-3,TRBV10-3,ATTGRERNTIY
TRBD1,NA,TRBJ2-5,TRBV25-1,ASGRDRERQETQY
NA,NA,TRBJ1-4,TRBV6-6,ASSYSQSGANEKLF
NA,NA,TRBJ2-1,TRBV5-1,ASSLDGRGRISYNEQF
NA,NA,TRBJ1-2,TRBV5-1,ASSLGLTNYGYT
TRBD1,NA,TRBJ2-7,TRBV5-6,ASSFRTGEYEQY
NA,NA,TRBJ1-1,TRBV6-6,ASSYGGRTEAF
NA,NA,TRBJ1-1,TRBV6-6,ASSSGGGGSTEAF
NA,NA,TRBJ2-7,TRBV7-9,ASSLAELEAYEQY
NA,NA,TRBJ2-1,TRBV19,ASSIPGGPYNEQF
TRBD1,NA,TRBJ2-3,TRBV7-3,ASSRPGTGGRFDTQY
NA,NA,TRBJ1-5,TRBV5-1,ASSLEGNSNQPQH
NA,NA,TRBJ1-5,TRBV5-4,ASSLGSGVGQPQH
NA,NA,TRBJ1-2,TRBV20-1,SAVGGYGYT
NA,NA,TRBJ2-5,TRBV7-9,ASSLMMGRGETQY
NA,NA,TRBJ1-4,TRBV4-1,ASSQVGGIRATNEKLF
TRBD2,NA,TRBJ2-5,TRBV7-7,ASSLGTSGGAGETQY
NA,NA,TRBJ2-3,TRBV6-5,ASKRSNTDTQY
TRBD1,once,TRBJ2-5,TRBV19,ASSAGQGLETQY